This TCR beta chain was observed in a study of post-analysis software for immune sequencing data. Study results and limitations: TRBV5-6, TRBV5-1 and TRBV20-1 were among four or five TRBV segments more frequent in patients than controls.

Prepared TCR beta cDNA libraries contained unique molecular identifiers. Some 500,000 cDNA molecules were recovered from an input of 1 to 10 million T cells. TCRdb re-analysed the PCR reads in MiXCR, keeping a single row per CDR3 protein. The data show roughly 160,000 distinct CDR3 sequences, with around 36% seen just once and 28% held by the top ten. This clonotype was found a few times. Its matching antigen is unknown. This may be a read error: a much more frequent sequence differs by one nucleotide. The CDR3 sequence is 14 residues long. Germline CDR1 and CDR2: SQVTM and ANQGSEA. The sequencing used blood, collected after autologous hematopoietic stem cell transplantation. The chain uses TRBV29-1 and TRBJ2-5; TRBD2 aligns across 7 bases. Gene TRBJ2-7 matches the end of the DNA better, so the J call may be wrong. The sequence was obtained from a girl aged 10 to 17 with multiple sclerosis. The CDR3 region is CSVGPGGERDEQYF. The CDR3 nucleotides are TGCAGCGTTGGTCCTGGGGGGGAGAGGGACGAGCAGTACTTC.